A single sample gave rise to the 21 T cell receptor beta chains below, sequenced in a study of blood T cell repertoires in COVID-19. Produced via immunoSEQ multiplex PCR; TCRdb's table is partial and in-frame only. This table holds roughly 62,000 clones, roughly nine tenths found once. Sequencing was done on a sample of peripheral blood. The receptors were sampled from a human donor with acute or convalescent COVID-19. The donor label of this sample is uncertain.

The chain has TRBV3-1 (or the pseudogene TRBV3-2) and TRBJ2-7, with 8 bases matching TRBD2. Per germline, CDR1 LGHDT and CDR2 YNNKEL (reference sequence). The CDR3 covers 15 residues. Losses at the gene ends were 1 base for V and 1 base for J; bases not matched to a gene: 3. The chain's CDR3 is CASSQAGRGSYEQYF. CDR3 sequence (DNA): TGTGCCAGCAGCCAAGCCGGGAGGGGATCCTACGAGCAGTACTTC.

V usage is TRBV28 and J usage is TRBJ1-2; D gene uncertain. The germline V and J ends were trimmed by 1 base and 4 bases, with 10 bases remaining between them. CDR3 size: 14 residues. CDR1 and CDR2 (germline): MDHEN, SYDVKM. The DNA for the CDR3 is TGTGCCAGCAGTTTATCGGCGACTAGCTATGGCTACACCTTC. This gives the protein CASSLSATSYGYTF.

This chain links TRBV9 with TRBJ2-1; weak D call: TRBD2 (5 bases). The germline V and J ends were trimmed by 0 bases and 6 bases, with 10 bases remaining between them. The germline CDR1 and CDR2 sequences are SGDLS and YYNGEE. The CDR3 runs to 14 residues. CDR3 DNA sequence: TGTGCCAGCAGCGTAGACCCCACTAGCAATGAGCAGTTCTTC. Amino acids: CASSVDPTSNEQFF.

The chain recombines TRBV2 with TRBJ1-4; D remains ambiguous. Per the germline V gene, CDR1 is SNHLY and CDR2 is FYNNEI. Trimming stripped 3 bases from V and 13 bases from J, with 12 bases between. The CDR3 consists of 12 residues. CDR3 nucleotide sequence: TGTGCCAGCAGTGATCTTTCTGGGAGACTGTTTTTT. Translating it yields CASSDLSGRLFF.

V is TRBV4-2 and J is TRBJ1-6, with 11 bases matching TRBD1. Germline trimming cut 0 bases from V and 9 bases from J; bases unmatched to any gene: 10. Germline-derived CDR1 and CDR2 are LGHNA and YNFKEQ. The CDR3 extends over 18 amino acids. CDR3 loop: CASSQEPLRTGGISPLHF. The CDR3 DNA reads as TGTGCCAGCAGCCAAGAACCACTAAGGACAGGGGGCATTTCACCCCTCCACTTT.

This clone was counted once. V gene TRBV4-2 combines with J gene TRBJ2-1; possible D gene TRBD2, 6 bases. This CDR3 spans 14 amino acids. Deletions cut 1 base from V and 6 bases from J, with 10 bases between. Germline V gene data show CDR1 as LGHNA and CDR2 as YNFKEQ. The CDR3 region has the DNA TGTGCCAGCAGCCAAGTGGGGGGTAGCAATGAGCAGTTCTTC. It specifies CASSQVGGSNEQFF.

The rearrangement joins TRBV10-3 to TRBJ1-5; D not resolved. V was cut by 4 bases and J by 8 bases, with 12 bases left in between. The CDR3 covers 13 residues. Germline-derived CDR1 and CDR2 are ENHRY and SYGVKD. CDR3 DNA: TGTGCCATCAGTGGTAACTCCTTGGAGCCCCAGCATTTT. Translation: CAISGNSLEPQHF.

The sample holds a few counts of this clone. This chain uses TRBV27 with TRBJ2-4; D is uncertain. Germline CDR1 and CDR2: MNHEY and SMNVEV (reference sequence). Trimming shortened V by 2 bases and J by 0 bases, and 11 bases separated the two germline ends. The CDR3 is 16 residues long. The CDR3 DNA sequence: TGTGCCAGCAGTTTAATGCCCAACTCAGCCAAAAACATTCAGTACTTC. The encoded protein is CASSLMPNSAKNIQYF.

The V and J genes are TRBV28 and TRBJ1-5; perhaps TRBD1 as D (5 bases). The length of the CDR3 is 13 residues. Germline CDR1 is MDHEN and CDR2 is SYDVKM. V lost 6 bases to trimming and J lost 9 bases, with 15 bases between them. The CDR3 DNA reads TGTGCCAGCAGCCGACAGCTCCTAGGGCCCCAGCATTTT. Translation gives CASSRQLLGPQHF.

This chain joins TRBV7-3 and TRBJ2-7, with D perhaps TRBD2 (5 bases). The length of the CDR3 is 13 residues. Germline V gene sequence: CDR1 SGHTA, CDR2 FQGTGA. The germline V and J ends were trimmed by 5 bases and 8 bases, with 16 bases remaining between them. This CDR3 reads CASSPNLRGKQYF. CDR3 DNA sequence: TGTGCCAGCAGCCCCAACCTACGGGGTAAGCAGTACTTC.

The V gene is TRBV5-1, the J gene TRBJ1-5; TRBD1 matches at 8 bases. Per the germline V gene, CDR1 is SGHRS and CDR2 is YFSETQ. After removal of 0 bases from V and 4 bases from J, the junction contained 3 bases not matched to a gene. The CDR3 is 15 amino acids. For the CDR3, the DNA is TGCGCCAGCAGCTTGGGGACAGGGAGAAATCAGCCCCAGCATTTT. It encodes CASSLGTGRNQPQHF.

The CDR3 protein is CASSPGQGANTGELFF. The CDR3 DNA is TGCGCCAGCAGCCCAGGACAGGGGGCGAACACCGGGGAGCTGTTTTTT. The chain combines TRBV5-1 with TRBJ2-2; 10 bases align to TRBD1. The germline V gene encodes CDR1 SGHRS and CDR2 YFSETQ. This CDR3 contains 16 residues. Unmatched junction bases numbered 3, after V lost 4 bases and J lost 0 bases.

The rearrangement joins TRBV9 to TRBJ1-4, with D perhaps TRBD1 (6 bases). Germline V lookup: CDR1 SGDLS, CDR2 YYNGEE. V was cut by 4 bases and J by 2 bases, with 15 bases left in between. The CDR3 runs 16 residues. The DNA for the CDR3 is TGTGCCAGCAGCCCCCGACAGGTCCGGACTAATGAAAAACTGTTTTTT. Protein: CASSPRQVRTNEKLFF. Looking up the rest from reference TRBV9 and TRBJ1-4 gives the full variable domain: DSGVTQTPKHLITATGQRVTLRCSPRSGDLSVYWYQQSLDQGLQFLIQYYNGEERAKGNILERFSAQQFPDLHSELNLSSLELGDSALYFCASSPRQVRTNEKLFFGSGTQLSVL.

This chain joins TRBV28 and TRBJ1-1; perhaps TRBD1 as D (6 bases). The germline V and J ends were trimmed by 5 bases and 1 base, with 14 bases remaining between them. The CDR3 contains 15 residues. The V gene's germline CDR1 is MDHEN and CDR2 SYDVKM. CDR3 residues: CASSRNRVKNTEAFF. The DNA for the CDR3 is TGTGCCAGCAGTAGAAACAGGGTTAAGAACACTGAAGCTTTCTTT.

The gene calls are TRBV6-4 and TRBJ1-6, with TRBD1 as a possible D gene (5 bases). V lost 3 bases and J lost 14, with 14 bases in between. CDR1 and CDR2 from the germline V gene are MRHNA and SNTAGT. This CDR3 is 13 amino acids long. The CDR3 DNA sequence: TGTGCCAGCAGTGAGGGGGGAAGTAAGGCCCTCCACTTT. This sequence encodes CASSEGGSKALHF.

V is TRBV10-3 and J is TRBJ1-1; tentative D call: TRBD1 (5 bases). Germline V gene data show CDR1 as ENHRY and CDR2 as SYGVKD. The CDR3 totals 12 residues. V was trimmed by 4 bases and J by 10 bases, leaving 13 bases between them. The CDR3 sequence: CAISVGGEVAFF. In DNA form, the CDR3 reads TGTGCCATCAGTGTGGGAGGGGAAGTAGCTTTCTTT.

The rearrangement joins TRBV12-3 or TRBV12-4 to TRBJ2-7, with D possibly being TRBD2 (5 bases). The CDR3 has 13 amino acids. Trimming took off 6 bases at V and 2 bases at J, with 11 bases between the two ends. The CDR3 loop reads CASRPTSAYEQYF. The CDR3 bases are TGTGCCAGCAGGCCTACTAGTGCCTACGAGCAGTACTTC.

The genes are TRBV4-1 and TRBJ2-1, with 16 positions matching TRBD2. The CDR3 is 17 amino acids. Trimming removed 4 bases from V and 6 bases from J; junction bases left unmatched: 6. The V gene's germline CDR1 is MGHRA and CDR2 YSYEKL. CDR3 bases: TGCGCCAGCAGCCGGGGACTAGCGGGGGGGGAGAGCAATGAGCAGTTCTTC. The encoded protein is CASSRGLAGGESNEQFF.

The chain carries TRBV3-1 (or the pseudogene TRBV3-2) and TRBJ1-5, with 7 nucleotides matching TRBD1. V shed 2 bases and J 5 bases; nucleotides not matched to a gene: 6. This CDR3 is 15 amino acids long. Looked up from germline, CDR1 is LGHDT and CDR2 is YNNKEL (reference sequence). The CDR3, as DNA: TGTGCCAGCAGCCAATCGACAGGGAGGCATCAGCCCCAGCATTTT. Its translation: CASSQSTGRHQPQHF.

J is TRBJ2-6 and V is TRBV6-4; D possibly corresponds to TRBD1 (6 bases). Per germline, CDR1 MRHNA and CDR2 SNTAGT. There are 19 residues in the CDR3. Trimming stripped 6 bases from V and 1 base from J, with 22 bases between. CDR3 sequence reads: CASRVFVGTNYSGANVLTF. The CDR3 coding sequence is TGTGCCAGCAGAGTGTTCGTGGGGACAAACTATTCTGGGGCCAACGTCCTGACTTTC.

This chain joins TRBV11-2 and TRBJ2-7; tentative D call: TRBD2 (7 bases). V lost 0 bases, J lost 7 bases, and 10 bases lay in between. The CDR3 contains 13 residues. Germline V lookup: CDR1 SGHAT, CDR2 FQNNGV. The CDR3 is CASSLDRGGEQYF. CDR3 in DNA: TGTGCCAGCAGCTTAGACAGGGGAGGGGAGCAGTACTTC.